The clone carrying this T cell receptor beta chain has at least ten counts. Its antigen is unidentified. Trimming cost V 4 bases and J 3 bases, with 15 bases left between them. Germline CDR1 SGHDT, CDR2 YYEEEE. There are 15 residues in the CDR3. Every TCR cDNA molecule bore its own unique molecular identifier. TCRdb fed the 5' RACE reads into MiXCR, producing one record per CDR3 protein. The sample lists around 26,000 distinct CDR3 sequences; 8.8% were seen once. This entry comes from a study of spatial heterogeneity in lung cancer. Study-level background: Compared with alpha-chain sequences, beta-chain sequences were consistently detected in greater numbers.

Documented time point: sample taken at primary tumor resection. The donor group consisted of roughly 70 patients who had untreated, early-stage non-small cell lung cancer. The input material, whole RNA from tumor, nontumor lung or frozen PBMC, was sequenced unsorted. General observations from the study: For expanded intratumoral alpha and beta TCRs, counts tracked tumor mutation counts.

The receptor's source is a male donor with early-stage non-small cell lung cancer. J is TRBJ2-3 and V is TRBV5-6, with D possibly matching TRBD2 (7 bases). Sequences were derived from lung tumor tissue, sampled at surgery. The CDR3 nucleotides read TGTGCCAGCAGCCGGAGGGGGGGGGCGACAGATACGCAGTATTTT. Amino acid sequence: CASSRRGGATDTQYF.